This T cell receptor (beta chain) stems from a study of blood T cell repertoires in COVID-19. Across the whole study: Nucleic acid was either cDNA or gDNA, and it came from T cells, B-cell-depleted T cells, or PBMCs.

Germline CDR1 and CDR2: SQVTM and ANQGSEA. The V gene lost 4 bases and the J gene lost 6 bases, with 13 bases spanning the gap. The CDR3 consists of 13 residues. Per the original data handling: Estimation of nucleated cell counts relied on the amplification of reference gene primers. The assay was immunoSEQ multiplex PCR, and TCRdb's table has in-frame clones only and misses some. The V and J calls and clone size were taken over from that table, and D and trimming were inferred from the DNA. In the table there are approximately 85,000 clones, 80% to 90% of which are singletons. The origin of this receptor is a man aged 50-59 years with active or convalescent COVID-19. What was sequenced was peripheral blood. The V call is TRBV29-1, the J call TRBJ1-5; a possible D gene is TRBD1 (6 bases). Here the CDR3 reads CSVGGGEAQPQHF. CDR3 bases: TGCAGCGTTGGGGGGGGCGAGGCTCAGCCCCAGCATTTT.